A selection of T cell receptor beta chains follows, all from one sample in a study of blood T cell repertoires in COVID-19. Clones were read by immunoSEQ multiplex PCR, and TCRdb kept only the in-frame ones, dropping some. The sample consists of about 88,000 clones, approximately 89% of them appearing once. Sequencing was performed on peripheral blood. The receptor source for this set is a man older than 75 with acute or convalescent COVID-19. CDR3s include the opening cysteine and the closing phenylalanine or tryptophan. The D gene is left open where the match is weak. A row's size may be missing; if present it is once, few, many or a size class.

TRBD2	NA	TRBV6-1	TRBJ2-2	CASSEFLNGQVGGLARTGELFF	TGTGCCAGCAGTGAATTTCTGAATGGACAGGTTGGTGGACTAGCGCGCACCGGGGAGCTGTTTTTT
NA	NA	TRBV7-2	TRBJ1-4	CASSFSDATNEKLFF	TGTGCCAGCAGTTTTTCAGATGCAACTAATGAAAAACTGTTTTTT
TRBD1	NA	TRBV5-1	TRBJ1-2	CASRRDRAGNYGYTF	TGCGCCAGCAGACGAGACAGGGCTGGCAACTATGGCTACACCTTC
NA	NA	TRBV27	TRBJ1-1	CASSSSGTLEAFF	TGTGCCAGCAGTTCCTCGGGTACATTAGAAGCTTTCTTT
NA	once	TRBV4-3	TRBJ2-2	CASSQLSTGGELFF	TGCGCCAGCAGCCAACTTTCTACGGGCGGGGAGCTGTTTTTT
TRBD1	NA	TRBV27	TRBJ1-3	CASRGTGTGNTIYF	TGTGCCAGCAGGGGGACAGGGACTGGAAACACCATATATTTT
TRBD1	NA	TRBV6-4	TRBJ2-2	CASSEGTGHTGELFF	TGTGCCAGCAGTGAGGGGACAGGCCATACCGGGGAGCTGTTTTTT
NA	NA	TRBV28	TRBJ1-2	CASSSSLSGYTF	TGTGCCAGCAGTTCAAGTTTAAGCGGCTACACCTTC
NA	few	TRBV29-1	TRBJ2-5	CSVDVGTDRRYF	TGCAGCGTTGACGTCGGTACGGACAGAAGGTACTTC
NA	NA	TRBV27	TRBJ1-6	CASSLEGSVNSPLHF	TGTGCCAGCAGTTTAGAGGGTTCCGTGAATTCACCCCTCCACTTT
NA	NA	TRBV15	TRBJ2-5	CATSRGGRETQYF	TGTGCCACCAGCAGAGGAGGGAGGGAGACCCAGTACTTC
NA	NA	TRBV6-5	TRBJ1-6	CASRGGGESAPLHF	TGTGCCAGCAGGGGGGGAGGGGAATCCGCACCCCTCCACTTT
TRBD2	NA	TRBV5-4	TRBJ2-1	CASSVMTSGVYEQFF	TGTGCCAGCAGCGTGATGACTAGCGGGGTTTATGAGCAGTTCTTC
TRBD1	NA	TRBV27	TRBJ1-2	CASSFATGGGRIGYTF	TGTGCCAGCAGTTTTGCGACAGGGGGCGGCCGGATTGGCTACACCTTC
TRBD1	NA	TRBV7-2	TRBJ2-7	CASSPAGDRGTYEQYF	TGTGCCAGCAGCCCCGCCGGGGACAGGGGTACCTACGAGCAGTACTTC
NA	NA	TRBV6-1	TRBJ1-2	CASSDLKGGGPLGYTF	TGTGCCAGCAGTGATCTCAAGGGGGGGGGCCCGCTTGGCTACACCTTC
TRBD1	NA	TRBV19	TRBJ1-1	CASKSQGPNTEAFF	TGTGCCAGTAAGTCACAGGGGCCGAACACTGAAGCTTTCTTT
NA	NA	TRBV25-1	TRBJ1-1	CASTDGGYGTEAFF	TGTGCCAGCACCGACGGGGGGTACGGCACTGAAGCTTTCTTT
NA	once	TRBV28	TRBJ2-1	CASSLLALYNEQFF	TGTGCCAGCAGTTTATTAGCCCTATACAATGAGCAGTTCTTC
TRBD1	NA	TRBV10-3	TRBJ1-3	CATGTGPVLSGNTIYF	TGTGCCACCGGGACAGGGCCAGTACTCTCCGGAAACACCATATATTTT
TRBD2	NA	TRBV5-1	TRBJ2-5	CASSLSGAQETQYF	TGCGCCAGCAGCCTGAGCGGGGCCCAAGAGACCCAGTACTTC
NA	NA	TRBV7-8	TRBJ2-7	CASSPRWGQYEQYF	TGTGCCAGCAGCCCACGCTGGGGACAATACGAGCAGTACTTC
NA	NA	TRBV30	TRBJ2-1	CAWSGSSYNEQFF	TGTGCCTGGAGTGGCAGCTCCTACAATGAGCAGTTCTTC
TRBD1	NA	TRBV7-3	TRBJ2-1	CASSLGDRYNEQFF	TGTGCCAGCAGCTTAGGGGACAGATACAATGAGCAGTTCTTC
NA	once	TRBV28	TRBJ1-1	CASSLSRALNTEAFF	TGTGCCAGCAGTTTGAGCAGGGCATTGAACACTGAAGCTTTCTTT
TRBD1	NA	TRBV29-1	TRBJ1-1	CSVWTGSGSEAFF	TGCAGCGTATGGACAGGCTCTGGCTCTGAAGCTTTCTTT
NA	NA	TRBV6-5	TRBJ1-2	CASTERGGFNYGYTF	TGTGCCAGCACCGAGAGGGGGGGGTTTAACTATGGCTACACCTTC
TRBD2	NA	TRBV9	TRBJ2-2	CASRGTSSGELFF	TGTGCCAGCAGGGGGACTAGCTCCGGGGAGCTGTTTTTT
TRBD1	NA	TRBV7-3	TRBJ1-2	CASSLGTGGYYGYTF	TGTGCCAGCAGCTTAGGGACAGGGGGCTACTATGGCTACACCTTC
NA	NA	TRBV6-5	TRBJ2-7	CASRTGFDEQYF	TGTGCCAGCAGAACAGGGTTCGACGAGCAGTACTTC
NA	NA	TRBV24-1	TRBJ2-2	CATSDAAANRELFF	TGTGCCACCAGTGATGCCGCGGCCAATCGGGAGCTGTTTTTT
TRBD2	NA	TRBV11-2	TRBJ2-1	CASSLTLAGGANEQFF	TGTGCCAGCAGCTTGACCCTAGCGGGAGGGGCCAATGAGCAGTTCTTC
TRBD2	once	TRBV28	TRBJ2-1	CASSLLSGSYNEQFF	TGTGCCAGCAGTTTGTTAAGCGGGAGCTACAATGAGCAGTTCTTC
NA	NA	TRBV6-2/TRBV6-3	TRBJ1-5	CASSYRSAGQQPQHF	TGTGCCAGCAGTTACCGATCGGCAGGACAACAGCCCCAGCATTTT
NA	NA	TRBV6-1	TRBJ1-1	CASSEVGAGAGNTEAFF	TGTGCCAGCAGTGAAGTCGGGGCAGGGGCCGGGAACACTGAAGCTTTCTTT
NA	NA	TRBV18	TRBJ1-1	CASSPDSRWAFF	TGTGCCAGTTCCCCGGACAGCCGGTGGGCTTTCTTT
NA	NA	TRBV4-2	TRBJ2-5	CASSQEESGQETQYF	TGTGCCAGCAGCCAAGAGGAGTCAGGGCAAGAGACCCAGTACTTC
NA	NA	TRBV5-1	TRBJ2-5	CASSRSRGSQETQYF	TGCGCCAGCAGCCGGAGCAGGGGTTCCCAAGAGACCCAGTACTTC
NA	NA	TRBV27	TRBJ2-3	CASSSRDTRLDTQYF	TGTGCCAGCAGTTCCCGGGACACAAGGCTTGATACGCAGTATTTT
NA	NA	TRBV11-2	TRBJ2-2	CASSRALTGELFF	TGTGCCAGCAGCCGAGCCCTAACCGGGGAGCTGTTTTTT
TRBD1	NA	TRBV19	TRBJ2-5	CASTPSGQGMQETQYF	TGTGCCAGTACCCCCTCGGGACAGGGGATGCAAGAGACCCAGTACTTC
NA	NA	TRBV6-5	TRBJ1-1	CASSSQGGRNTEAFF	TGTGCCAGCAGTTCCCAGGGAGGTCGGAACACTGAAGCTTTCTTT
TRBD1	NA	TRBV28	TRBJ2-7	CASSSTRGQVYF	TGTGCCAGCAGTTCGACGAGGGGACAGGTTTACTTC
NA	NA	TRBV5-1	TRBJ2-6	CASSSAGTLEANVLTF	TGCGCCAGCAGCTCAGCCGGGACACTGGAAGCCAACGTCCTGACTTTC
NA	few	TRBV4-1	TRBJ2-1	CASSQYNSYNEQFF	TGCGCCAGCAGCCAATACAACTCCTACAATGAGCAGTTCTTC
NA	once	TRBV2	TRBJ1-6	CASSSSGTPNSPLHF	TGTGCCAGCAGTTCCTCCGGGACACCCAATTCACCCCTCCACTTT
NA	NA	TRBV23-1	TRBJ1-5	CASSLQPLRGLYQPQHF	TGCGCCAGCAGCCTCCAACCGCTCAGGGGTCTTTATCAGCCCCAGCATTTT
TRBD2	few	TRBV3-1/TRBV3-2	TRBJ2-3	CASSQEWAGGVTDTQYF	TGTGCCAGCAGCCAAGAGTGGGCGGGAGGCGTCACAGATACGCAGTATTTT
NA	NA	TRBV11-2	TRBJ1-4	CASSRSGRTTNEKLFF	TGTGCCAGCAGCAGAAGCGGGAGGACCACTAATGAAAAACTGTTTTTT
NA	NA	TRBV9	TRBJ2-5	CASSVQGIQETQYF	TGTGCCAGCAGCGTGCAGGGGATCCAAGAGACCCAGTACTTC
NA	NA	TRBV27	TRBJ2-5	CASSRYRGGQETQYF	TGTGCCAGCAGTCGCTACAGGGGGGGCCAAGAGACCCAGTACTTC
TRBD1	once	TRBV5-4	TRBJ2-3	CASSLNIGTGSTDTQYF	TGTGCCAGCAGCTTGAATATAGGGACAGGGAGCACAGATACGCAGTATTTT
TRBD2	once	TRBV28	TRBJ2-7	CASTPGTSGPYEQYF	TGTGCCAGCACTCCCGGGACTAGCGGTCCCTACGAGCAGTACTTC
TRBD1	NA	TRBV9	TRBJ1-4	CASSPVDRGEEKLFF	TGTGCCAGCAGCCCCGTGGACAGGGGGGAGGAAAAACTGTTTTTT
TRBD1	NA	TRBV5-5	TRBJ1-4	CASSLNWDRAAEKLFF	TGTGCCAGCAGCTTGAACTGGGACAGGGCGGCTGAAAAACTGTTTTTT
TRBD1	once	TRBV3-1/TRBV3-2	TRBJ2-2	CASSQEGRQGRTGELFF	TGTGCCAGCAGCCAAGAGGGCCGACAGGGGCGCACCGGGGAGCTGTTTTTT
NA	NA	TRBV5-7	TRBJ1-5	CASSFSEGLGQPQHF	TGTGCCAGCAGCTTTTCGGAGGGCCTCGGGCAGCCCCAGCATTTT